These 30 T cell receptor beta chains share one sample of origin, sequenced in a study of shared clonotypes between healthy human individuals. Only in-frame clones appear in the TCRdb table, and some are missing; sequencing was by immunoSEQ multiplex PCR. The sample lists approximately 2.5 million clones; more than 80% were seen once. Sequences were obtained from naive CD4+ T cells sorted from blood. Subset reported: CD45RA+ positively selected. The receptors shown here come from a man between 18 and 35 years old in good health.

A single count supports this clone. The rearrangement links TRBV30 to TRBJ2-5; D remains unclear. V lost 4 bases to trimming and J lost 3 bases, with 6 bases between them. Germline V gene sequence: CDR1 GTSNPN, CDR2 SVGIG (reference sequence). This CDR3 has 11 residues. CDR3 loop: CAWMLEETQYF. For the CDR3, the DNA is TGTGCCTGGATGCTAGAAGAGACCCAGTACTTC.

The CDR3 is CASSLQDSYEQYF. CDR3 nucleotides: TGTGCCAGCAGCCTACAGGACAGTTACGAGCAGTACTTC. The rearrangement uses TRBV13 and TRBJ2-7; D is possibly TRBD1 (6 bases). Trimming took off 5 bases at V and 4 bases at J, with 12 bases between the two ends. The CDR3 totals 13 residues. Germline loops: CDR1 PRHDT, CDR2 FYEKMQ (reference sequence).

J is TRBJ2-7 and V is TRBV5-1; tentative D call: TRBD2 (6 bases). In germline, CDR1 is SGHRS, CDR2 YFSETQ. This CDR3 contains 13 residues. Deletions cut 3 bases from V and 3 bases from J, with 10 bases between. The DNA of the CDR3 is TGCGCCAGCAGCTCCTGGGGAGGCTACGAGCAGTACTTC. It encodes CASSSWGGYEQYF.

V usage is TRBV19 and J usage is TRBJ1-5, with D possibly matching TRBD1 (6 bases). The CDR3 covers 15 residues. Germline CDR1 and CDR2: LNHDA and SQIVND (reference sequence). The germline V and J ends were trimmed by 1 base and 3 bases, with 10 bases remaining between them. The CDR3 loop is CASSIGQAFNQPQHF. CDR3 DNA sequence: TGTGCCAGTAGTATAGGACAGGCGTTCAATCAGCCCCAGCATTTT.

This clone was observed once. This chain joins TRBV5-6 and TRBJ2-7; 14 bases agree with TRBD2. Unmatched junction bases numbered 9, after V lost 4 bases and J lost 0 bases. The germline V gene has CDR1 SGHDT and CDR2 YYEEEE. The CDR3 is 18 residues long. CDR3 coding DNA: TGTGCCAGCAGCCCGCTGGGACTAGCGGGGGCGGTCTCCTACGAGCAGTACTTC. It specifies CASSPLGLAGAVSYEQYF.

The gene calls are TRBV19 and TRBJ2-5; TRBD1 is a possible D gene (5 bases). CDR1 and CDR2 from the germline V gene are LNHDA and SQIVND (reference sequence). Trimming shortened V by 7 bases and J by 5 bases, and 14 bases separated the two germline ends. The CDR3 contains 13 residues. The CDR3 region has the DNA TGTGCCAGTAAGGCAGGGCCAGTCGAGACCCAGTACTTC. Translation: CASKAGPVETQYF. The variable domain in full, with the rest retrieved from reference TRBV19 and TRBJ2-5, is DGGITQSPKYLFRKEGQNVTLSCEQNLNHDAMYWYRQDPGQGLRLIYYSQIVNDFQKGDIAEGYSVSREKKESFPLTVTSAQKNPTAFYLCASKAGPVETQYFGPGTRLLVL.

The J gene is TRBJ2-3, the V gene TRBV30; D is unclear. This CDR3 comprises 14 residues. CDR1 and CDR2 from the germline V gene are GTSNPN and SVGIG (reference sequence). The V gene lost 3 bases and the J gene lost 0 bases, with 10 bases spanning the gap. The CDR3 region has the DNA TGTGCCTGGAGGGCCCGCCCTAGCACAGATACGCAGTATTTT. Protein: CAWRARPSTDTQYF.

The J gene is TRBJ2-3, the V gene TRBV7-8; the D gene is possibly TRBD1 (5 bases). Trimming took 4 bases from V and 2 from J, leaving 10 bases between them. CDR3 length: 14 residues. In germline, CDR1 is SGHVS, CDR2 FQNEAQ. CDR3 coding DNA: TGTGCCAGCAGCTACGACAGTTTCACAGATACGCAGTATTTT. Protein: CASSYDSFTDTQYF.

This clone came up once. V usage is TRBV6-5 and J usage is TRBJ1-3; D call uncertain. Per germline, CDR1 MNHEY and CDR2 SVGAGI. V gave up 0 bases and J gave up 0 bases, with 9 bases separating them. The CDR3 sequence is 16 residues long. The CDR3 sequence is CASSYSTLGSGNTIYF. CDR3 coding DNA: TGTGCCAGCAGTTACTCGACATTGGGCTCTGGAAACACCATATATTTT.

For this clone: The same CDR3 also results from other DNA sequences found in this sample. The V call is TRBV6-1, the J call TRBJ2-7; 9 positions match TRBD1. The CDR3 contains 14 residues. The trim removed 0 bases at V and 4 bases at J, leaving 1 base unmatched. CDR1 is MNHNS and CDR2 is SASEGT in the germline V gene. Written as DNA, the CDR3 is TGTGCCAGCAGTGAAGCGGGACAGGGATACGAGCAGTACTTC. Translated, it gives CASSEAGQGYEQYF.

V usage is TRBV14 and J usage is TRBJ2-1, with a possible D match to TRBD1 (6 bases). This CDR3 contains 13 residues. The germline V and J ends were trimmed by 4 bases and 4 bases, with 8 bases remaining between them. The germline V gene encodes CDR1 SGHDN and CDR2 FVKESK. CDR3 residues: CASSPTGYNEQFF. DNA of the CDR3: TGTGCCAGCAGCCCAACAGGGTACAATGAGCAGTTCTTC.

A note on this clone: This may be a read error: a much more frequent sequence differs by one nucleotide. Different DNA sequences within this sample yield the same CDR3. The chain uses TRBV5-4 and TRBJ2-5; no clear D. Trimming removed 2 bases from V and 4 bases from J, with 3 bases in between. Germline values: CDR1 SGHNT, CDR2 YYREEE (reference sequence). This CDR3 spans 11 amino acids. This chain's CDR3 is CASSFGETQYF. CDR3 bases: TGTGCCAGCAGCTTCGGAGAGACCCAGTACTTC.

The rearrangement uses TRBV6-5 and TRBJ1-6; possibly TRBD1 for D (6 bases). V was shortened by 0 bases and J by 7 bases, with 13 bases between the two germline ends. Germline V gene lookup returns CDR1 MNHEY and CDR2 SVGAGI. The CDR3 length is 16 residues. CDR3 protein: CASSYSQFGTNSPLHF. Here the CDR3 DNA reads TGTGCCAGCAGTTACTCACAGTTCGGGACAAATTCACCCCTCCACTTT.

The chain recombines TRBV5-4 with TRBJ2-1; 13 nucleotides agree with TRBD2. V shed 3 bases and J 7 bases; nucleotides not matched to a gene: 4. The CDR3 extends over 15 amino acids. Germline-derived CDR1 and CDR2 are SGHNT and YYREEE (reference sequence). The CDR3 loop is CASSSGLAGANEQFF. CDR3 sequence (DNA): TGTGCCAGCAGCTCTGGACTAGCGGGAGCAAATGAGCAGTTCTTC.

V is TRBV9 and J is TRBJ2-3, with 10 bases that match TRBD1. Germline-derived CDR1 and CDR2 are SGDLS and YYNGEE. The CDR3 sequence is 19 residues long. V lost 0 bases and J lost 2; bases outside the gene matches: 12. The CDR3 sequence: CASSVGLGGTGASTDTQYF. CDR3 nucleotide sequence: TGTGCCAGCAGCGTAGGGTTAGGAGGGACAGGGGCCTCCACAGATACGCAGTATTTT.

As for this clone: At one end, the junction sequence differs from germline, possibly due to a read error. The V and J genes are TRBV6-1 and TRBJ1-5; the D gene is possibly TRBD1 (5 bases). Germline V gene data show CDR1 as MNHNS and CDR2 as SASEGT. CDR3 length: 12 amino acids. CDR3 sequence: CASSTLGQLFDF. Written as DNA, the CDR3 is TGTGCCAGCAGTACCCTGGGGCAACTGTTTGATTTT.

The chain employs TRBV10-3 and TRBJ1-6; D remains ambiguous. Trimming shortened V by 2 bases and J by 6 bases, and 14 bases separated the two germline ends. This CDR3 comprises 16 residues. The germline V gene has CDR1 ENHRY and CDR2 SYGVKD. CDR3: CAISEKGKRGNSPLHF. The CDR3 DNA is TGTGCCATCAGTGAGAAGGGAAAGAGAGGTAATTCACCCCTCCACTTT.

The rearrangement joins TRBV29-1 to TRBJ1-3; D not certain. The V gene's germline CDR1 is SQVTM and CDR2 ANQGSEA. The V end lost 1 base, the J end lost 3 bases, and 7 bases lay between the germline ends. This CDR3 spans 13 amino acids. CDR3 in DNA: TGCAGCGTTGAAGGCGGGGATGGAAACACCATATATTTT. It codes for CSVEGGDGNTIYF.

The chain is built from TRBV28 and TRBJ2-7; D assignment may be TRBD1 or TRBD2 (5 bases each). The ends were cut back, 3 bases at V and 3 bases at J, with 15 bases in the middle. CDR3 length: 15 residues. Germline CDR1 and CDR2: MDHEN and SYDVKM. The CDR3 nucleotides read TGTGCCAGCAGTTTGTTAGGGACGAGGGGCTACGAGCAGTACTTC. The encoded protein is CASSLLGTRGYEQYF.

As for this clone: At the DNA level, this CDR3 is encoded by other sequences in the same sample as well. The J gene is TRBJ2-3, the V gene TRBV5-1; no clear D gene. V lost 0 bases to trimming and J lost 6 bases, with 2 bases between them. Looked up from germline, CDR1 is SGHRS and CDR2 is YFSETQ. The CDR3 contains 11 residues. DNA of the CDR3: TGCGCCAGCAGCTTGGGCGATACGCAGTATTTT. It specifies CASSLGDTQYF.

CDR3 DNA sequence: TGTGCCAGCAGCCCTGGCTCCCCCGCGGGCTCTGGAAACACCATATATTTT. As protein: CASSPGSPAGSGNTIYF. The chain couples TRBV5-4 to TRBJ1-3; D ambiguous. V was cut by 4 bases and J by 0 bases, with 17 bases left in between. This CDR3 is built from 17 residues. The V gene's germline CDR1 is SGHNT and CDR2 YYREEE (reference sequence).

This chain connects TRBV19 to TRBJ1-5; D call uncertain. The CDR3 covers 15 residues. CDR1 and CDR2 from the germline V gene are LNHDA and SQIVND (reference sequence). V dropped 4 bases and J dropped 1 base, with 11 bases sitting between them. CDR3 sequence reads: CASSSARGSNQPQHF. The CDR3 region has the DNA TGTGCCAGTAGTAGCGCCAGAGGAAGCAATCAGCCCCAGCATTTT.

This clone appeared a single time. The chain combines TRBV2 with TRBJ1-2; D is perhaps TRBD1 (6 bases). This CDR3 region has 14 residues. Between the trimmed V and J ends, which lost 7 bases and 4 bases, there was a span of 16 bases. Germline-derived CDR1 and CDR2 are SNHLY and FYNNEI. CDR3 amino acids: CASNEGGGSYGYTF. The CDR3 DNA reads as TGTGCCAGCAACGAAGGGGGGGGCAGCTATGGCTACACCTTC.

This chain connects TRBV9 to TRBJ2-2, with 11 bases lining up with TRBD1. Germline V gives CDR1 SGDLS, CDR2 YYNGEE. V trimming: 4 bases; J trimming: 3 bases; junction bases outside the gene matches: 8. The length of the CDR3 is 17 residues. The CDR3 loop reads CASSSRGTGGHTGELFF. The CDR3 bases are TGTGCCAGCAGCTCAAGGGGGACAGGGGGACACACCGGGGAGCTGTTTTTT. Based on the CDR3 plus reference TRBV9 and TRBJ2-2, the full variable domain is DSGVTQTPKHLITATGQRVTLRCSPRSGDLSVYWYQQSLDQGLQFLIQYYNGEERAKGNILERFSAQQFPDLHSELNLSSLELGDSALYFCASSSRGTGGHTGELFFGEGSRLTVL.

This rearrangement joins TRBV30 to TRBJ2-3; TRBD1 agrees at 10 bases. This CDR3 spans 16 amino acids. Germline CDR1 and CDR2: GTSNPN and SVGIG (reference sequence). The V and J ends lost 2 bases and 3 bases, in that order; junction bases with no gene match: 8. CDR3 region: CAWSTGQGGTTDTQYF. The DNA for the CDR3 is TGTGCCTGGAGTACCGGACAGGGGGGGACTACAGATACGCAGTATTTT.

V and J are TRBV15 and TRBJ2-2; 7 positions match TRBD1. The length of the CDR3 is 14 residues. Germline V gene sequence: CDR1 LNHNV, CDR2 YYDKDF (reference sequence). The V gene end was trimmed by 9 bases and the J gene end by 3 bases; junction bases not matched to a gene: 7. CDR3 coding DNA: TGTGCCACTACACAGGGGATCCACACCGGGGAGCTGTTTTTT. It encodes CATTQGIHTGELFF.

The CDR3 region is CASSPTGASTSGTRETQYF. The CDR3, as DNA: TGTGCCAGTAGTCCCACGGGGGCCTCGACTAGCGGGACTAGAGAGACCCAGTACTTC. The V call is TRBV19, the J call TRBJ2-5; 11 bases agree with TRBD2. CDR3 length: 19 residues. V lost 5 bases, J lost 4 bases, and 18 bases stayed unmatched. Germline lookup yields CDR1 LNHDA and CDR2 SQIVND (reference sequence).

The chain recombines TRBV14 with TRBJ2-1, with D perhaps being TRBD1 or TRBD2 (5 bases each). The V end lost 8 bases, the J end lost 7 bases, and 24 bases lay between the germline ends. The CDR3 is 16 amino acids. Germline V gene sequence: CDR1 SGHDN, CDR2 FVKESK. The CDR3 reads CASPRGRGYQENEQFF. DNA for the CDR3: TGTGCCAGCCCCCGGGGCCGGGGATACCAAGAGAATGAGCAGTTCTTC.

The chain couples TRBV28 to TRBJ2-2, with 7 bases fitting TRBD2. The germline gives CDR1 MDHEN, CDR2 SYDVKM. CDR3 length: 15 residues. Germline trimming cut 3 bases from V and 5 bases from J; bases unmatched to any gene: 6. The CDR3: CASSLSLADTGELFF. The CDR3 DNA reads as TGTGCCAGCAGTTTGTCGCTAGCGGATACCGGGGAGCTGTTTTTT.

This chain links TRBV5-1 with TRBJ1-5; no firm D call. Germline CDR1 and CDR2: SGHRS and YFSETQ. Between the trimmed V and J ends, which lost 4 bases and 4 bases, there was a span of 9 bases. The CDR3 sequence is 13 residues long. CDR3 loop: CASSPDVNQPQHF. The CDR3 bases are TGCGCCAGCAGCCCGGACGTAAATCAGCCCCAGCATTTT.